These 32 T cell receptor beta chains came from one sample sequenced in a study of early T cells in non-severe SARS-CoV-2 infection. TCRdb ran MiXCR on the 5' RACE reads and lists one entry per CDR3 protein. The profile shows about 48,000 distinct CDR3 sequences, 6% to 8% of them singletons. The specimen comprised whole blood, sampled at baseline. These receptor sequences come from an adult who was a healthcare worker with PCR-confirmed SARS-CoV-2 infection or an uninfected control (not recorded which).

This clonotype was detected a few times. The chain recombines TRBV18 with TRBJ2-3; unclear D gene. The V gene's germline CDR1 is KGHSH and CDR2 LQKENI. The CDR3 is 15 residues long. V lost 0 bases, J lost 8 bases, and 15 bases lay in between. CDR3 residues: CASSPPWQETRTQYF. In nucleotides, the CDR3 is TGTGCCAGCTCACCACCGTGGCAGGAAACACGTACGCAGTATTTT.

This clonotype was counted only a few times. This chain joins TRBV20-1 and TRBJ1-1; D ambiguous. CDR3 length: 11 residues. Germline V lookup: CDR1 DFQATT, CDR2 SNEGSKA (reference sequence). V lost 1 base, J lost 9 bases, and 9 bases lay in between. CDR3 DNA sequence: TGCAGTGCTAGAGTTGGAGATCAAGCTTTCTTT. Its protein is CSARVGDQAFF.

The V and J genes are TRBV20-1 and TRBJ2-3, with 7 positions matching TRBD2. The CDR3 runs to 13 residues. J gave up 4 bases and V 7 bases, and 8 bases lay outside the gene matches. CDR1 is DFQATT, CDR2 SNEGSKA, per germline (reference sequence). CDR3 loop: CSGGGVAADTQYF. The CDR3 DNA reads as TGCAGTGGGGGAGGGGTAGCGGCAGATACGCAGTATTTT.

This clonotype was seen a handful of times. The V and J genes are TRBV11-3 and TRBJ2-5, with 9 bases lining up with TRBD1. Germline assignment: CDR1 SGHNT and CDR2 YENEEA. This CDR3 contains 15 residues. The ends lost 5 bases at V and 5 bases at J; junction bases unmatched: 9. The CDR3 nucleotides read TGTGCCAGCAGCATGAGGACAGGGGCAGAGGAGACCCAGTACTTC. As protein: CASSMRTGAEETQYF.

This clonotype was observed many times. The chain carries TRBV6-5 and TRBJ1-1, with D hard to call. The CDR3 is 15 amino acids. The V gene lost 1 base and the J gene lost 0 bases, with 9 bases spanning the gap. Germline V gene lookup returns CDR1 MNHEY and CDR2 SVGAGI. Here the CDR3 reads CASSYLGRVNTEAFF. The CDR3 DNA reads TGTGCCAGCAGTTACTTAGGACGGGTGAACACTGAAGCTTTCTTT.

The chain uses TRBV7-8 and TRBJ1-6; possibly TRBD1 for D (6 bases). Germline CDR1 SGHVS, CDR2 FQNEAQ. V was shortened by 5 bases and J by 9 bases, with 17 bases between the two germline ends. The CDR3 is made up of 15 amino acids. CDR3 in amino acids: CASSTAQGMGSPLHF. CDR3 nucleotides: TGTGCCAGCAGCACCGCCCAGGGGATGGGTTCACCCCTCCACTTT.

The rearrangement joins TRBV28 to TRBJ2-3; 14 nucleotides line up with TRBD2. CDR1 and CDR2 (germline): MDHEN, SYDVKM. This CDR3 contains 19 residues. V trimming: 4 bases; J trimming: 4 bases; junction bases outside the gene matches: 13. Written as DNA, the CDR3 is TGTGCCAGCAGTTCCCAGACTAGCGGGAGGGCCCTCGTCGCAGATACGCAGTATTTT. It is translated as CASSSQTSGRALVADTQYF.

This chain joins TRBV12-3 or TRBV12-4 and TRBJ2-7; the D is unclear. The CDR3 loop spans 13 amino acids. The germline V and J ends were trimmed by 5 bases and 3 bases, with 11 bases remaining between them. Here the CDR3 DNA reads TGTGCCAGCAGTCCGAACCGCCTCTACGAGCAGTACTTC. Translating gives CASSPNRLYEQYF.

The chain joins TRBV12-3 or TRBV12-4 to TRBJ1-6; perhaps TRBD1 as D (6 bases). This CDR3 region has 15 residues. Deletions cut 5 bases from V and 8 bases from J, with 16 bases between. In DNA form, the CDR3 reads TGTGCCAGCAGTCTTGTATCGAGGGGGGATTCACCCCTCCACTTT. Protein product: CASSLVSRGDSPLHF.

The chain uses TRBV12-5 and TRBJ2-1, with TRBD2 matching over 7 bases. CDR1 and CDR2 from the germline V gene are LGHNT and FRNRAP. The CDR3 has 15 residues. Germline trimming cut 2 bases from V and 2 bases from J; bases unmatched to any gene: 3. CDR3 sequence: CASGLSGGPYNEQFF. The CDR3 DNA reads as TGTGCTAGTGGTTTGTCGGGAGGCCCCTACAATGAGCAGTTCTTC.

V gene TRBV12-3 or TRBV12-4 combines with J gene TRBJ1-1, with a weak D call TRBD1 (5 bases). The CDR3 extends over 11 amino acids. V was cut by 6 bases and J by 6 bases, with 8 bases left in between. In nucleotides, the CDR3 is TGTGCCAGCAGCCAAGGGGCTGAAGCTTTCTTT. This sequence encodes CASSQGAEAFF.

This clonotype came up a few times. This chain uses TRBV9 with TRBJ1-2; D gene uncertain. V lost 0 bases, J lost 0 bases, and 6 bases lay in between. The CDR3 runs 14 residues. CDR1 SGDLS and CDR2 YYNGEE come from the germline V gene. CDR3: CASSVATANYGYTF. In nucleotides, the CDR3 is TGTGCCAGCAGCGTAGCCACAGCTAACTATGGCTACACCTTC.

The J gene is TRBJ1-1, the V gene TRBV5-6; D call uncertain. Germline CDR1 SGHDT, CDR2 YYEEEE. CDR3 length equals 13 residues. V gave up 0 bases and J gave up 1 base, with 4 bases separating them. CDR3 protein: CASSLVRNTEAFF. CDR3 nucleotides: TGTGCCAGCAGCTTGGTGCGGAACACTGAAGCTTTCTTT.

The chain uses TRBV27 and TRBJ2-3; 8 bases are shared with TRBD2. Looked up from germline, CDR1 is MNHEY and CDR2 is SMNVEV (reference sequence). Unmatched junction bases numbered 22, after V lost 3 bases and J lost 11 bases. This CDR3 has 18 amino acids. The DNA for the CDR3 is TGTGCCAGCAGTTTGAGGTTAGCGGGACTCACGGCTGGGATTAGGCAGTATTTT. Its protein is CASSLRLAGLTAGIRQYF.

The V gene is TRBV12-3 or TRBV12-4, the J gene TRBJ2-1; 10 positions agree with TRBD2. This CDR3 contains 15 residues. The V segment lost 8 bases and the J segment 6 bases; nucleotides outside the gene matches: 10. DNA for the CDR3: TGTGCCAGCGGGTTTACTAGCGGGATAAGCAATGAGCAGTTCTTC. Residues: CASGFTSGISNEQFF.

This clonotype was recorded a few times. This sequence joins TRBV27 and TRBJ2-1; TRBD2 matches 7 bases. Germline CDR1 reads MNHEY; CDR2 reads SMNVEV (reference sequence). Losses at the gene ends were 4 bases for V and 9 bases for J; bases not matched to a gene: 9. The CDR3 has 14 amino acids. The CDR3 loop is CASSSTQASGEQFF. The CDR3 DNA sequence: TGTGCCAGCAGTTCCACTCAGGCTAGCGGTGAGCAGTTCTTC.

A few counts support this clonotype. J is TRBJ1-2 and V is TRBV11-2, with TRBD1 as a possible D gene (6 bases). The CDR3 sequence is 14 residues long. V lost 1 base to trimming and J lost 7 bases, with 13 bases between them. Per the germline V gene, CDR1 is SGHAT and CDR2 is FQNNGV. The CDR3 spells CASSLGGGAGGYTF. CDR3 DNA sequence: TGTGCCAGCAGCTTAGGCGGGGGCGCAGGTGGCTACACCTTC.

This clonotype was seen many times. The V gene is TRBV7-6, the J gene TRBJ1-1; 8 bases line up with TRBD1. The CDR3 runs to 16 residues. The germline V gene has CDR1 SGHVS and CDR2 FNYEAQ. Germline trimming cut 6 bases from V and 1 base from J; bases unmatched to any gene: 10. The CDR3 nucleotides read TGTGCCAGCAGTCGGAGGACAGGGCTCCAGAACACTGAAGCTTTCTTT. Amino acid sequence: CASSRRTGLQNTEAFF.

In its sample, this clonotype was seen a few times. The chain combines TRBV2 with TRBJ2-7; D is possibly TRBD1 or TRBD2 (5 bases each). Germline V gene sequence: CDR1 SNHLY, CDR2 FYNNEI. V dropped 5 bases and J dropped 6 bases, with 14 bases sitting between them. This CDR3 is built from 13 residues. Written as DNA, the CDR3 is TGTGCCAGCAGTAGAGGGGCCGAAGGCGAGCAGTACTTC. It is translated as CASSRGAEGEQYF.

This clonotype was observed many times. J is TRBJ1-4 and V is TRBV4-2; no clear D. The V and J ends lost 4 bases and 8 bases respectively, with 17 bases between them. This CDR3 comprises 15 residues. Looked up from germline, CDR1 is LGHNA and CDR2 is YNFKEQ. CDR3 amino acids: CASSPGGVAKEKLFF. CDR3 nucleotides: TGTGCCAGCAGCCCAGGCGGAGTGGCAAAGGAAAAACTGTTTTTT.

This chain links TRBV6-6 with TRBJ1-3; 7 nucleotides line up with TRBD1. Germline V CDR1 and CDR2: MNHNY, SVGAGI (reference sequence). J was trimmed by 4 bases and V by 2 bases; bases with no gene match: 5. CDR3 length: 15 amino acids. CDR3 residues: CASSYPTGFGNTIYF. The CDR3 DNA follows: TGTGCCAGCAGTTACCCGACAGGGTTCGGAAACACCATATATTTT.

This clonotype was seen at least ten times. The chain carries TRBV4-3 and TRBJ2-3; no clear D. V was shortened by 1 base and J by 1 base, with 3 bases between the two germline ends. The CDR3 is 13 amino acids. Per germline, CDR1 LGHNA and CDR2 YSLEER. CDR3 in DNA: TGCGCCAGCAGCCAAGTAGGCACAGATACGCAGTATTTT. Translated: CASSQVGTDTQYF.

V gene TRBV10-3 combines with J gene TRBJ2-2; D is ambiguous. The CDR3 consists of 16 residues. CDR1 and CDR2 (germline): ENHRY, SYGVKD. With 0 bases removed from V and 1 base from J, the gap between germline ends came to 9 bases. The CDR3 here is CAISESTAGNTGELFF. The CDR3 bases are TGTGCCATCAGTGAGTCAACGGCCGGGAACACCGGGGAGCTGTTTTTT.

CDR3 region: CASSLVRTPSSNTGELFF. In DNA, the CDR3 is TGCGCCAGCAGCTTGGTAAGGACACCTTCCTCTAACACCGGGGAGCTGTTTTTT. The rearrangement uses TRBV5-1 and TRBJ2-2; D might be TRBD1 (5 bases). The germline V gene encodes CDR1 SGHRS and CDR2 YFSETQ. This CDR3 is built from 18 residues. Between the trimmed V and J ends, which lost 0 bases and 2 bases, there was a span of 17 bases.

This clonotype showed up just a few times. The chain is built from TRBV28 and TRBJ1-4; TRBD1 matches 10 bases. The CDR3 runs to 13 residues. CDR1 MDHEN and CDR2 SYDVKM come from the germline V gene. The J segment lost 8 bases and the V segment lost 9 bases, leaving 6 bases of the junction unmatched. CDR3 loop: CASRQGAREKLFF. DNA for the CDR3: TGTGCCAGTAGACAGGGGGCGAGGGAAAAACTGTTTTTT.

The chain carries TRBV6-2 or TRBV6-3 and TRBJ1-5; TRBD1 agrees at 11 bases. The CDR3 runs to 16 residues. Germline V gene lookup returns CDR1 MNHEY and CDR2 SVGEGT. Trimming took 2 bases from V and 4 from J; bases not matched to a gene: 4. The CDR3, as DNA: TGTGCCAGCAGTTACACCGGGACAGGGGGGAATCAGCCCCAGCATTTT. It encodes CASSYTGTGGNQPQHF.

This clonotype was detected ten times or more. The chain has TRBV14 and TRBJ2-7, with D maybe TRBD2 (5 bases). Per germline, CDR1 SGHDN and CDR2 FVKESK. The CDR3 loop spans 15 amino acids. The V end was cut by 1 base, the J end by 2 bases, with 12 bases between. This chain's CDR3 is CASSQVGGYAYEQYF. CDR3 coding DNA: TGTGCCAGCAGCCAAGTCGGAGGCTACGCCTACGAGCAGTACTTC.

Ten or more counts support this clonotype. CDR3 sequence: CASSLRSGWRDYEQYF. In DNA, the CDR3 is TGTGCCAGCAGCTTGCGGTCGGGGTGGCGGGACTACGAGCAGTACTTC. The chain uses TRBV5-6 and TRBJ2-7; D perhaps matches TRBD2 (6 bases). The CDR3 spans 16 residues. Germline CDR1 and CDR2: SGHDT and YYEEEE. Between the trimmed V and J ends, which lost 1 base and 3 bases, there was a span of 17 bases.

This clonotype was seen at least ten times. The J gene is TRBJ2-5, the V gene TRBV25-1, with D perhaps given as TRBD1 or TRBD2 (5 bases each). Germline V gene lookup returns CDR1 MGHDK and CDR2 SYGVNS. The CDR3 is 15 residues long. V gave up 1 base and J gave up 4 bases, with 13 bases separating them. In DNA form, the CDR3 reads TGTGCCAGCAGTGAATGGCTGGGGGAAAGAGAGACCCAGTACTTC. Protein product: CASSEWLGERETQYF.

The chain has TRBV5-4 and TRBJ1-1; 9 nucleotides agree with TRBD1. From germline, CDR1 is SGHNT and CDR2 YYREEE (reference sequence). The CDR3 has 15 residues. V dropped 0 bases and J dropped 1; count of bases not matched to a gene: 1. CDR3 nucleotides: TGTGCCAGCAGCTTGGCGGGACAGGGGAACACTGAAGCTTTCTTT. This sequence encodes CASSLAGQGNTEAFF.

This clonotype occurred many times. The chain links TRBV5-6 to TRBJ2-1; D remains ambiguous. The length of the CDR3 is 14 residues. Per germline, CDR1 SGHDT and CDR2 YYEEEE. The germline V and J ends were trimmed by 5 bases and 8 bases, with 17 bases remaining between them. The DNA of the CDR3 is TGTGCCAGCAGGGGTTACGGGCTTAGGGATGAGCAGTTCTTC. Amino acids: CASRGYGLRDEQFF.

The chain carries TRBV19 and TRBJ2-3; 10 bases fit TRBD1. After removal of 6 bases from V and 3 bases from J, the junction contained 0 bases not matched to a gene. Germline CDR1 is LNHDA and CDR2 is SQIVND (reference sequence). CDR3 length: 13 amino acids. CDR3: CASRGQGTDTQYF. The CDR3 nucleotides read TGTGCCAGTAGGGGACAGGGGACAGATACGCAGTATTTT. Full variable domain (outside the CDR3, taken from reference TRBV19 and TRBJ2-3): DGGITQSPKYLFRKEGQNVTLSCEQNLNHDAMYWYRQDPGQGLRLIYYSQIVNDFQKGDIAEGYSVSREKKESFPLTVTSAQKNPTAFYLCASRGQGTDTQYFGPGTRLTVL.